This TCR beta chain was sequenced for a study of T cells in Graves' hyperthyroidism and ophthalmopathy. Study overall: Pretreatment peripheral blood was obtained at initial diagnosis.

Researchers took RNA transcripts and amplified the TCR beta CDR3 regions from them. HTBI primers were used for first-round RT-PCR of the TCR CDR3. TCRdb passed the multiplex PCR reads through MiXCR, listing each CDR3 protein once. Found here are some 760,000 distinct CDR3 sequences, 14% of them singletons; the top ten hold about 10%. Germline-derived CDR1 and CDR2 are SGHTA and FQGTGA. This CDR3 spans 15 amino acids. The germline V and J ends were trimmed by 2 bases and 2 bases, with 11 bases remaining between them. Many counts were recorded for this clonotype. Its antigen is unknown. Stable hyperthyroidism: no ophthalmopathy progression over 18 months of follow-up. The source of the PBMCs was more than 9.5 ml of fresh peripheral blood. The study, taken as a whole, reports: The model identified upcoming ophthalmopathy a median roughly 6.5 months ahead of onset.

V gene TRBV7-3 combines with J gene TRBJ2-3; possible D gene TRBD2, 7 bases. This sequence was found in a woman younger than 30 with Graves' hyperthyroidism. The material sequenced was blood. Here the CDR3 DNA reads TGTGCCAGCAGCTTATTGGGGGGGCACACAGATACGCAGTATTTT. Translation gives CASSLLGGHTDTQYF.